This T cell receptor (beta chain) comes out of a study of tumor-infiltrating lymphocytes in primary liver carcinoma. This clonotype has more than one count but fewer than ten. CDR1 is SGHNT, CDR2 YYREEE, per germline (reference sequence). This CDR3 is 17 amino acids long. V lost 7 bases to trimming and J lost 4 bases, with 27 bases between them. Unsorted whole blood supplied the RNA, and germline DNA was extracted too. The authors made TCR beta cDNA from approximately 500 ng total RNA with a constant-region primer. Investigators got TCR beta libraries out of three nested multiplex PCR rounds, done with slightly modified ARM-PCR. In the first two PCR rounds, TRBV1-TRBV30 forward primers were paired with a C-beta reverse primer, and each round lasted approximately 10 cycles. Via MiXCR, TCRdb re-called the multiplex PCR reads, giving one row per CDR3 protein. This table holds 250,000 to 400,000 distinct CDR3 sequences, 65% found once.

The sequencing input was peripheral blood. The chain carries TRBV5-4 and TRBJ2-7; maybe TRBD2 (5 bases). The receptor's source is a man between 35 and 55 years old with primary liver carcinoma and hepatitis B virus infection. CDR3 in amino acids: CASRSDDAHLGVYEQYF. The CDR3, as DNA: TGTGCCAGCCGCTCCGATGACGCACACCTCGGGGTTTACGAGCAGTACTTC.